The 3 T cell receptor beta chains listed next were all sequenced from one sample in a study of post-analysis software for immune sequencing data. Findings and limits, study-wide: Relative to controls, patients had several TRBV segments at higher frequency, with TRBV5-6, TRBV5-1 and TRBV20-1 among these.

TCR beta libraries were prepared from cDNA with unique molecular identifiers. TCRdb fed the PCR reads into MiXCR, producing one record per CDR3 protein. The table has 180,000 or so distinct CDR3 sequences, approximately 28% seen once. These receptors are not linked to any known antigen. The sample was blood. The receptors derive from a girl younger than 18 with multiple sclerosis.

With regard to this clonotype: Possible read error: a much larger clone is one base away. The gene calls are TRBV28 and TRBJ2-7, with TRBD1 matching 9 bases. Germline assignment: CDR1 MDHEN and CDR2 SYDVKM. The CDR3 extends over 13 amino acids. Germline trimming cut 8 bases from V and 2 bases from J; bases unmatched to any gene: 4. The CDR3 is CASDRGKPYEQYF. CDR3 nucleotide sequence: TGTGCCAGCGACAGGGGGAAACCCTACGAGCAGTACTTC.

Remarks on this clonotype: A clone one base away is much larger, so this may be a read error. This chain uses TRBV12-3 or TRBV12-4 with TRBJ2-4; D assignment may be TRBD1 or TRBD2 (5 bases each). CDR3 length equals 15 residues. The CDR3 DNA reads as TGTGCCAGCAGTCCTAACAACGGGGCCAAAAGCATTCAGTACTTC. This sequence encodes CASSPNNGAKSIQYF.

The chain's CDR3 is CSATAWDSEQFF. The DNA of the CDR3 is TGCAGTGCGACCGCCTGGGACAGTGAGCAGTTCTTC. The rearrangement links TRBV20-1 to TRBJ2-1; 7 bases fit TRBD1. Trimming removed 6 bases from V and 9 bases from J; junction bases left unmatched: 8. Per germline, CDR1 DFQATT and CDR2 SNEGSKA (reference sequence). This CDR3 is built from 12 residues.